This T cell receptor beta chain is drawn from a study of vaccination and CD4 T cells after COVID-19 (dated by TCRdb to between 2022 and 2023). For context, the study as a whole: Every convalescent patient had a positive nasal swab PCR test for SARS-CoV-2, with mild disease in nine or ten patients and severe disease in one. Post-COVID blood samples were collected from convalescent patients a median of approximately 100 days after diagnosis, with a range of roughly 30 to 161 days. The cultures were stimulated with overlapping spike peptide pools from SARS-CoV-2 and from the common cold coronaviruses HCoV-NL63, HCoV-OC43 and HCoV-229E. In control cultures, a CEFX viral epitope pool was used as positive control, an HIV-1 Nef peptide pool was used as negative control, or no peptide was added. The spike-specific CD4+ TCR repertoire was compared before and after mRNA vaccination in over nine COVID-19 convalescent patients and a few infection-naive healthy vaccine recipients. Post-vaccine blood samples were collected a median of about 66 days after the second vaccine dose, ranging from about 13 to 241 days. For a few convalescent patients, samples were collected at an early post-vaccination timepoint (day 14) as well as at a late post-vaccination timepoint (days 161 to 241). Participants received two doses of either the Pfizer-BioNTech BNT162b2 vaccine (n=8) or the Moderna mRNA-1273 vaccine (n=2). Six males and four females were included in the convalescent cohort, with two Hispanic individuals, seven Caucasians, two Asians and one multiracial person represented. The full study reports these points: Among convalescent patients, a median about 87% of the SARS-CoV-2-reactive clones seen after vaccination appeared only after vaccination, which suggests priming specific to the vaccine. Of the vaccine-specific clones in convalescent patients, 304 of 307, or nearly all, reacted only to SARS-CoV-2 spike and did not cross-react with common cold coronaviruses. Only a relatively small number of convalescent patients were included in the study, and early timepoints following natural infection were not analyzed. The median count of SARS-CoV-2-reactive clonotypes went up from 20 to 25 after infection to around 38 after vaccination, although the change was not significant.

Libraries were built with PCR. At the Johns Hopkins FTIC core, DNA from the cultured CD4+ T cells underwent TCR sequencing with the Oncomine TCR Beta short-read assay. The QIAamp micro DNA kit was used to extract genomic DNA from the cultured CD4+ T cells. Oncomine TCR Beta libraries from cultured CD4+ T cells were pooled with unique dual indexes and sequenced on an Illumina iSeq 100. Concerning the study's data processing: Non-productive sequences were filtered out, and CDR3s that did not start with C, did not end with F or W, or were shorter than 7 amino acids were discarded. The MANAFEST web application identified antigen-specific clonotypes by comparing peptide-stimulated wells against reference wells and other culture wells. Positive clones required FDR below 0.05, an odds ratio above 5, and productive frequency above 0.1% in at least two of three replicate wells. Cross-reactive clonotypes were defined as significantly expanded in both SARS-CoV-2 spike wells and at least one common cold coronavirus spike condition. Levenshtein distances (stringdist) and unrooted phylogenetic trees (ape) in R version 3.6.1 were used to assess CDR3 homology. Through fastp at Q25 and MiXCR, TCRdb rebuilt clones from the public reads, retaining in-frame beta chains. Every distinct CDR3 protein forms one entry, paired with its most common genes and DNA. Here the V and J calls rest on TCRdb's processing, not on the authors' analysis. The sample includes 23,000 or so distinct CDR3 sequences, with more than 30% observed a single time. The ten biggest clones cover approximately 3% of the sample.

The time point label here, explained by the study, means: late sampling 161 to 241 days after vaccination in a few convalescent patients. Interpreted using the paper, the treatment or condition label stands for: roughly nine-day PBMC culture with coronavirus spike peptide pools or control peptides (ViraFEST assay). The study used the ViraFEST assay, which expanded antigen-specific T cells with peptide pools and then identified expanded clonotypes by TCR sequencing. The positive SARS-CoV-2 PCR tests of the convalescent patients were dated from March to December 2020, before the Alpha, Beta and Delta variants emerged in the United States. PBMCs were cultured at around 2 million per well in IMDM supplemented with 5% human AB serum and 8 to 10 IU/ml IL-2, with approximately 9.5 ug/ml peptide pools added. On days 3 and 7, half of the culture medium was replaced with fresh IL-2-containing medium. After approximately 11 days of culture, CD4+ T cells were isolated by negative selection with the EasySep CD4+ T cell isolation kit. PBMCs were separated from whole blood using Ficoll-Paque Plus gradient centrifugation and then either used fresh or cryopreserved at -140C. In general, triplicate wells were set up for every culture condition.

According to the germline V gene, CDR1 reads SGHTA and CDR2 reads FQGNSA. The CDR3, cysteine through phenylalanine, is 11 amino acids long. The sequence is cut down to CDR3 DNA, 33 bases in frame from base 1. V is shortened by 2 bases, J by 5 bases, and the region joining them spans 3 bases. This clonotype was seen more than once but under ten times. Its antigen remains undetermined. No base qualities exist here, and no much larger clone lies one base off it. The rearranged chain carries TRBV7-2 and TRBJ2-5, with the D segment identity uncertain. The receptor was isolated from a human donor who had recovered from COVID-19. The material sequenced was CD4+ T cells from blood, cultured in vitro, taken about 7 months after SARS-CoV-2 vaccination. The bases read TGTGCCAGCAGCTTAACGGAGACCCAGTACTTC. This yields the protein CASSLTETQYF.